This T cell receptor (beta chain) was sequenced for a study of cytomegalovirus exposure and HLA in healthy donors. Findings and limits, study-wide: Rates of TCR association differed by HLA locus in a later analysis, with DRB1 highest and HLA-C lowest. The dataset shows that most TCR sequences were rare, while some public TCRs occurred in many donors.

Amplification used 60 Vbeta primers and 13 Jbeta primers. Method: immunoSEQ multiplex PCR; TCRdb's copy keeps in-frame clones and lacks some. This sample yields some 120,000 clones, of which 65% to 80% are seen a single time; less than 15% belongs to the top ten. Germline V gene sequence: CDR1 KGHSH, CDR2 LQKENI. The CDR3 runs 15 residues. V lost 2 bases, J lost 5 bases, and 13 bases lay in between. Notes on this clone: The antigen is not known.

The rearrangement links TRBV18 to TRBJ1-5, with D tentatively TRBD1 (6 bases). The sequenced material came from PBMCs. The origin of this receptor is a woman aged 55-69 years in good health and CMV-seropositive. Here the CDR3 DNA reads TGTGCCAGCTCACCATTCAGGGGCTCGCATCAGCCCCAGCATTTT. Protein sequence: CASSPFRGSHQPQHF.